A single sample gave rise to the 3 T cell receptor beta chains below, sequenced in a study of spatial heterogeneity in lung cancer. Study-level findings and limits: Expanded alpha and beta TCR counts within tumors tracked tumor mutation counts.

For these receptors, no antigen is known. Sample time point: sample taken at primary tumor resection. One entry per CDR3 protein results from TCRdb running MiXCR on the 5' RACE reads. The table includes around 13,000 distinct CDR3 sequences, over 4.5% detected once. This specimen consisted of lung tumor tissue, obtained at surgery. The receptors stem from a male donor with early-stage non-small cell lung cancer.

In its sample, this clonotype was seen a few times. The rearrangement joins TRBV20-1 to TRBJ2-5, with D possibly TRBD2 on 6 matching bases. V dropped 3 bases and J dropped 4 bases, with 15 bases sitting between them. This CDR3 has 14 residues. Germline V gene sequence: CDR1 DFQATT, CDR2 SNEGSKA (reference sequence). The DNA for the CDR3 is TGCAGTGCTAGTCGGGAGCTATTACGAGAGACCCAGTACTTC. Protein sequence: CSASRELLRETQYF.

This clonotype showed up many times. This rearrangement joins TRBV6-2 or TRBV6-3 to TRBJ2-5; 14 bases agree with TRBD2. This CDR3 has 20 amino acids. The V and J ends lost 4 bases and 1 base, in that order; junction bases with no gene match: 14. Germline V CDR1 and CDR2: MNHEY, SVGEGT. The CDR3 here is CASSLTPGLAGVAIQETQYF. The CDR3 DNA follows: TGTGCCAGCAGTTTAACCCCGGGACTAGCGGGAGTGGCCATCCAAGAGACCCAGTACTTC.

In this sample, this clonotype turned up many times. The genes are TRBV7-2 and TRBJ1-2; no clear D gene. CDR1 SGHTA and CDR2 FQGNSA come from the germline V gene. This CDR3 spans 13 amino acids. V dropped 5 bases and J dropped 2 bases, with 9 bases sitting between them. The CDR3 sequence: CASSGQLNYGYTF. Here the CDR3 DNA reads TGTGCCAGCAGCGGCCAGTTGAACTATGGCTACACCTTC.